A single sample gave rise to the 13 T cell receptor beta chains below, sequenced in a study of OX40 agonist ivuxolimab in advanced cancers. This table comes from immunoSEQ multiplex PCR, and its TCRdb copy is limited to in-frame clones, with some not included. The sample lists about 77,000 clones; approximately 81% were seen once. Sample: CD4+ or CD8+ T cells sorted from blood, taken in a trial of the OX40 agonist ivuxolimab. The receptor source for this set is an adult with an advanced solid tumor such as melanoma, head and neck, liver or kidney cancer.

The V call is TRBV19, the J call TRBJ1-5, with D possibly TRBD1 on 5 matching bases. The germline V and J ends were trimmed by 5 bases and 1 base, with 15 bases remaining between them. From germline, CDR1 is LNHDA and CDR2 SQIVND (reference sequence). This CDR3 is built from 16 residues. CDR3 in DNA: TGTGCCAGTAGTGATAGAGGGGCCCGCAGCAATCAGCCCCAGCATTTT. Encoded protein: CASSDRGARSNQPQHF. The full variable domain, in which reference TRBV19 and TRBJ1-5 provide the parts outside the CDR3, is DGGITQSPKYLFRKEGQNVTLSCEQNLNHDAMYWYRQDPGQGLRLIYYSQIVNDFQKGDIAEGYSVSREKKESFPLTVTSAQKNPTAFYLCASSDRGARSNQPQHFGDGTRLSIL.

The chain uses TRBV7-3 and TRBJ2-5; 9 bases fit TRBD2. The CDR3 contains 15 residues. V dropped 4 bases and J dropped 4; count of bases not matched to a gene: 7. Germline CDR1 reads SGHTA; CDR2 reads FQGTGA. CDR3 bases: TGTGCCAGCAGCTCCGGGACTAGCCGTTTAGAGACCCAGTACTTC. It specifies CASSSGTSRLETQYF.

The CDR3 nucleotides read TGTGCCAGCAGTCCGGGCCCCGGGTGGTACGAGCAGTACTTC. It specifies CASSPGPGWYEQYF. The chain is built from TRBV6-5 and TRBJ2-7; D is ambiguous. Trimming took 5 bases from V and 4 from J, leaving 15 bases between them. The CDR3 sequence is 14 residues long. Germline V gene lookup returns CDR1 MNHEY and CDR2 SVGAGI.

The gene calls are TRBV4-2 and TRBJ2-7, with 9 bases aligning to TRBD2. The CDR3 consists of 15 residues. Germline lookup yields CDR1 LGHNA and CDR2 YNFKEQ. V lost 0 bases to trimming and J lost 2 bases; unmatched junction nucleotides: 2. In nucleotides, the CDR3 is TGTGCCAGCAGCCAAGATTCTAGCGGGACCTACGAGCAGTACTTC. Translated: CASSQDSSGTYEQYF.

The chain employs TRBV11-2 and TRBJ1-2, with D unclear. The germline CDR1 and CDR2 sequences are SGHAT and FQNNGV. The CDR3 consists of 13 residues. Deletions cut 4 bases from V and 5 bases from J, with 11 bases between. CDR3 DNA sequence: TGTGCCAGCAGCTCCGGGAGGCTGTATGGCTACACCTTC. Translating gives CASSSGRLYGYTF.

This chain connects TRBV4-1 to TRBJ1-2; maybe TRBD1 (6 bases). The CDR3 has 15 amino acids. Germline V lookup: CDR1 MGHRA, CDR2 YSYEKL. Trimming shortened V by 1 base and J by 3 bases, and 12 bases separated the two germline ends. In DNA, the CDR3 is TGCGCCAGCAGCCAAGTGGCGGGGGCCCACTATGGCTACACCTTC. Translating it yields CASSQVAGAHYGYTF.

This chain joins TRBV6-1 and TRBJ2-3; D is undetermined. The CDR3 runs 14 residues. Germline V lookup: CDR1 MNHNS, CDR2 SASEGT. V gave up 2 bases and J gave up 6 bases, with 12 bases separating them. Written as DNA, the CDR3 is TGTGCCAGCAGTGAAAAGTTGGTTACGGATACGCAGTATTTT. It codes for CASSEKLVTDTQYF.

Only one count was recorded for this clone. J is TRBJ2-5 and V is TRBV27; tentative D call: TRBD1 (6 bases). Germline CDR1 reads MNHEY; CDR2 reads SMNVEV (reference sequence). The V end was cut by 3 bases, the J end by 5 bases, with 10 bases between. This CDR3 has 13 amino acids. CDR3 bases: TGTGCCAGCAGTTTTCAGGGGAGCGAGACCCAGTACTTC. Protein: CASSFQGSETQYF.

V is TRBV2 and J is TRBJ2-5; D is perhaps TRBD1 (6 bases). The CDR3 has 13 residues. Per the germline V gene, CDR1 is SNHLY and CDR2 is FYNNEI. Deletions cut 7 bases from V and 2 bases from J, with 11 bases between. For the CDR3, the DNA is TGTGCCAGCAACCGGGACACACAAGAGACCCAGTACTTC. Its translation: CASNRDTQETQYF.

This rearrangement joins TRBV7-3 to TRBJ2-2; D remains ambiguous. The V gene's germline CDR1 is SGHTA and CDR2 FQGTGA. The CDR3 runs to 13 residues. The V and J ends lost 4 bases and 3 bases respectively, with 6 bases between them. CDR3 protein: CASSSGYTGELFF. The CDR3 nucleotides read TGTGCCAGCAGCTCTGGATACACCGGGGAGCTGTTTTTT.

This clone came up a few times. Written as DNA, the CDR3 is TGTGCCAGCAGCTTGAGGGGACAGGGTAACTATGGCTACACCTTC. Residues: CASSLRGQGNYGYTF. The chain recombines TRBV4-2 with TRBJ1-2, with 9 bases identical to TRBD1. The CDR3 has 15 amino acids. Germline-derived CDR1 and CDR2 are LGHNA and YNFKEQ. J gave up 1 base and V 5 bases, and 5 bases lay outside the gene matches.

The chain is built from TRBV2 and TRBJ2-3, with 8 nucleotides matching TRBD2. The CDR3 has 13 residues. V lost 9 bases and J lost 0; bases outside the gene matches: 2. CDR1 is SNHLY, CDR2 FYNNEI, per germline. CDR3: CASIAGSTDTQYF. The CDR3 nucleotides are TGTGCCAGTATAGCGGGGAGCACAGATACGCAGTATTTT.

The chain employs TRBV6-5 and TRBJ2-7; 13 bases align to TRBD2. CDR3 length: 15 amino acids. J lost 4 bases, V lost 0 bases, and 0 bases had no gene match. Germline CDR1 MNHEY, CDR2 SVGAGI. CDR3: CASSYSLAGGYEQYF. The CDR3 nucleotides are TGTGCCAGCAGTTACTCACTAGCGGGAGGGTACGAGCAGTACTTC.